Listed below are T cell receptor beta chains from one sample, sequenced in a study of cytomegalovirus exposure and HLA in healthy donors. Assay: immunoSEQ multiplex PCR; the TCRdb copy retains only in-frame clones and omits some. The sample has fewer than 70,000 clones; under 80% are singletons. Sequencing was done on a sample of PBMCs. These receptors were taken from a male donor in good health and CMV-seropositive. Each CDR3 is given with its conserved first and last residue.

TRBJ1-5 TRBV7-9 CASCGSGGEADQPQHF
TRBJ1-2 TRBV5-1 CASSGGQGTYGYTF
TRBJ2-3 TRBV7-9 CASSAPGLAGGSTDTQYF
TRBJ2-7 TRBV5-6 CASSFLSRPYEQYF
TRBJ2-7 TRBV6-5 CASSYSPESSYEQYF
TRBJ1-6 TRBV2 CASSEGLLGNSPLHF
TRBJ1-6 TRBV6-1 CASSDLFMGTAQNNSPLHF
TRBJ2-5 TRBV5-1 CASSFGGILETQYF
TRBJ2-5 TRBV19 CASSTPPQGSETQYF
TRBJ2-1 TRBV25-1 CASSWGMGRNEQFF
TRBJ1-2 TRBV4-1 CASSQVVQTYGYTF
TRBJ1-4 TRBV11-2 CASSPGHIATNEKLFF
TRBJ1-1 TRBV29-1 CSGTEGQGTEAFF
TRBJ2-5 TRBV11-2 CASSTMAGMVETQYF
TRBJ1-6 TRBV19 CASSIGGQVNSPLHF
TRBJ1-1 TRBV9 CASSPTGVAEAFF
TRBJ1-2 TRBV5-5 CASSLVGQTFYGYTF
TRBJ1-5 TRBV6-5 CASSSSGQPQHF
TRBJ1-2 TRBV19 CASTQTGGDPSYTF
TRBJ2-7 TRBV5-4 CASSPLREKGYYEQYF
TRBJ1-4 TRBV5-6 CASSLDSGGNEKLFF
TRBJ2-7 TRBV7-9 CASSFGPGEQYF
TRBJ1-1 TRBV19 CASSIDIATEAFF
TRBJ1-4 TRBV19 CASSDTSTNEKLFF
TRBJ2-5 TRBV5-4 CASSPGTGGETQYF
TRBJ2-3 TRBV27 CASSFRVTDTQYF
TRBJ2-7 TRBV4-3 CASSQGAGLYEQYF
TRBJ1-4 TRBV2 CASSPTGGYSNEKLFF
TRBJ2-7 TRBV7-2 CASSLLGPRTGREQYF
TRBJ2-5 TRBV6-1 CASSELSGDLETQYF
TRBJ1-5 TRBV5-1 CASSSGQGNQPQHF
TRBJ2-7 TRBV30 CAWSVPGVSSYEQYF
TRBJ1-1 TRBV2 CASSNSPQAEAFF
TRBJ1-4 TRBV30 CAWSLFPGREDEKLFF
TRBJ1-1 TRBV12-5 CASGLVTLVGRGEAFF
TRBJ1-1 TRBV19 CASRSRGRPENTEAFF
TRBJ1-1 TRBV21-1 CASSARDRGETEAFF
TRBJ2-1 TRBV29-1 CSVTPQVRSSYNEQFF
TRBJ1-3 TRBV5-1 CASSLEGTGGNTIYF
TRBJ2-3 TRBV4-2 CASSQVREAGEALFSTDTQYF
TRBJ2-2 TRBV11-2 CASSLDRQYTGELFF